Listed here is a single TCR beta chain. Its target is unknown. This record belongs to a study of cytomegalovirus exposure and HLA in healthy donors. The PCR was carried out with 60 Vbeta primers and 13 Jbeta primers. Clones were read by immunoSEQ multiplex PCR, and TCRdb kept only the in-frame ones, dropping some. Of around 150,000 clones listed, around 78% were seen once; the top ten hold 2.5% to 3.5%. The CDR3 runs 14 residues. Germline-derived CDR1 and CDR2 are SNHLY and FYNNEI. Trimming cost V 3 bases and J 0 bases, with 6 bases left between them. Whole-study findings and limits: Cytomegalovirus-associated TCR beta chains were listed, numbering more than 150. Previous analysis showed most TCR beta V segments were productive about 90% or about 30% of the time. The study reported that TCR beta sequences accurately predicted HLA-A and HLA-B alleles in most subjects.

The chain has TRBV2 and TRBJ1-5; no definite D call. The sequenced material came from PBMCs. The clonotype comes from a male donor in good health and CMV-seronegative. The CDR3 nucleotides read TGTGCCAGCAGTGAGCAGTATAGCAATCAGCCCCAGCATTTT. Amino acids: CASSEQYSNQPQHF.